Listed below are T cell receptor beta chains from one sample, sequenced in a study of blood T cell repertoires in COVID-19. Using immunoSEQ multiplex PCR, the repertoire was profiled, and TCRdb retains in-frame clones only, with some absent. This sample has more than 200,000 clones; about 79% occur once, and the top ten carry about 1.5%. The sample consisted of peripheral blood. Receptor source: a woman between 35 and 50 years old who had recovered from COVID-19. Both conserved end residues are part of each CDR3. Fields, in order: D gene, V gene, clone size, J gene, CDR3 length, CDR3 protein, CDR3 DNA. D genes are given only for firm matches. Not every row has a clone size; where given, it reads once, few, many or a size class.

-	TRBV24-1	-	TRBJ1-2	13	CATSDSNAAGYTF	TGTGCCACCAGTGACTCCAATGCGGCCGGCTACACCTTC
TRBD2	TRBV11-2	-	TRBJ2-1	14	CASSWAGGNNEQFF	TGTGCCAGCAGCTGGGCGGGGGGGAACAATGAGCAGTTCTTC
-	TRBV18	-	TRBJ1-2	15	CASSPRGEGDYGYTF	TGTGCCAGCTCACCACGGGGTGAGGGAGACTATGGCTACACCTTC
-	TRBV2	few	TRBJ1-1	15	CASSEDRGQNTEAFF	TGTGCCAGCAGTGAAGACCGGGGTCAGAACACTGAAGCTTTCTTT
-	TRBV7-2	few	TRBJ1-1	14	CASSSQVMNTEAFF	TGTGCCAGCAGCTCACAGGTGATGAACACTGAAGCTTTCTTT
-	TRBV29-1	-	TRBJ2-7	11	CSVDVGGEQYF	TGCAGCGTTGATGTAGGAGGAGAGCAGTACTTC
-	TRBV19	-	TRBJ2-4	12	CASSSDSLVQYF	TGTGCCAGTAGTTCCGACAGCTTAGTTCAGTACTTC
TRBD1	TRBV6-2/TRBV6-3	-	TRBJ1-1	13	CASSQTGYTEAFF	TGTGCCAGCAGCCAGACAGGGTACACTGAAGCTTTCTTT
TRBD1	TRBV11-2	few	TRBJ2-1	15	CASSFGQGVYNEQFF	TGTGCCAGCAGCTTCGGACAGGGTGTCTACAATGAGCAGTTCTTC
-	TRBV7-8	-	TRBJ2-4	14	CASSLGGTENIQYF	TGTGCCAGCAGCTTAGGCGGGACGGAAAACATTCAGTACTTC
-	TRBV29-1	-	TRBJ2-7	15	CSVASARQGAYEQYF	TGCAGCGTTGCATCGGCCCGGCAGGGTGCGTACGAGCAGTACTTC
TRBD2	TRBV10-3	-	TRBJ2-5	16	CAISDFLTSGPVSQYF	TGTGCCATCAGTGACTTCCTGACTAGCGGCCCTGTGTCCCAGTACTTC
TRBD2	TRBV2	-	TRBJ2-3	15	CASTVLAGGTDTQYF	TGTGCCAGCACGGTCCTAGCGGGGGGCACAGATACGCAGTATTTT
-	TRBV6-1	medium-sized	TRBJ2-7	14	CASSEGHQAYEQYF	TGTGCCAGCAGTGAAGGTCACCAGGCCTACGAGCAGTACTTC
-	TRBV19	-	TRBJ2-1	15	CASSISRDLNNEQFF	TGTGCCAGTAGTATATCCCGAGACTTAAACAATGAGCAGTTCTTC
-	TRBV18	-	TRBJ2-1	17	CASSPIPPQSSYNEQFF	TGTGCCAGCTCACCTATTCCCCCCCAGTCTTCCTACAATGAGCAGTTCTTC
-	TRBV6-5	-	TRBJ1-5	13	CASNLYSNQPQHF	TGTGCCAGCAACTTATATAGCAATCAGCCCCAGCATTTT
TRBD2	TRBV5-6	-	TRBJ2-5	17	CASSRLGSSGRKETQYF	TGTGCCAGCAGCCGCCTCGGGTCTAGCGGGCGGAAAGAGACCCAGTACTTC
TRBD1	TRBV11-3	-	TRBJ2-7	14	CASGSGTGTYEQYF	TGTGCCAGTGGATCCGGGACAGGGACCTACGAGCAGTACTTC
TRBD1	TRBV6-5	-	TRBJ1-5	15	CASSYSYRGDQPQHF	TGTGCCAGCAGTTACTCATACAGGGGGGATCAGCCCCAGCATTTT